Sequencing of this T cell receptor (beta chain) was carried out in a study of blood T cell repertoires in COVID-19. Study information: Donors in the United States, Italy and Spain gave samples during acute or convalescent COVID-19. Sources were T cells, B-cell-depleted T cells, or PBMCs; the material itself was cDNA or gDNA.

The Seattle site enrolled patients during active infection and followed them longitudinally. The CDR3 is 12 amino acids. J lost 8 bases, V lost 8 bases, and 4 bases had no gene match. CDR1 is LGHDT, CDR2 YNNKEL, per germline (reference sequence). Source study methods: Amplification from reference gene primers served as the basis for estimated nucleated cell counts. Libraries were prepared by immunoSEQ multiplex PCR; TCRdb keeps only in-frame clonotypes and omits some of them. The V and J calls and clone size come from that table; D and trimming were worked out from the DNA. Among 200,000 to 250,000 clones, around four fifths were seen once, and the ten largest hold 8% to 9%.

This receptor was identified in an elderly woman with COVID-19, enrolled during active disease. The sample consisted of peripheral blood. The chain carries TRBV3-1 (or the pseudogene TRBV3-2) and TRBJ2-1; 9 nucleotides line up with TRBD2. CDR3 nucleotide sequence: TGTGCCAGCGGGACTAGCTCCGATGAGCAGTTCTTC. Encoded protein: CASGTSSDEQFF.